A selection of T cell receptor beta chains follows, all from one sample in a study of siplizumab effects on memory and regulatory T cells. Using immunoSEQ multiplex PCR, the repertoire was profiled, and TCRdb retains in-frame clones only, with some absent. The repertoire has more than 13,000 clones, around 41% of them found once; the top ten carry about 7.8%. These TCRs are of unknown antigen specificity. The source material was CFSE-low (dividing) CD4+ T cells sorted from an allogeneic mixed lymphocyte reaction. The receptors shown here come from a human donor in good health; the cells came from an allogeneic mixed lymphocyte reaction. Some clones in this sample may be carry-over from other donors' samples. CDR3s include the opening cysteine and the closing phenylalanine or tryptophan. A D gene is named only where the DNA matches it firmly. Expanded clones get a size class; other rows say once, few or many, or leave the size out.

>medium-sized|TRBV5-8|TRBD1|TRBJ1-5
TGTGCCAGCAGCTTGGGAACAGGGGTTGGCAATCAGCCCCAGCATTTT
CASSLGTGVGNQPQHF
>-|TRBV15|-|TRBJ2-2
TGTGCCACCAGCAAAAAGATAGGGGGGCTGAACACCGGGGAGCTGTTTTTT
CATSKKIGGLNTGELFF
>-|TRBV13|-|TRBJ2-1
TGTGCCAGCAGCTTAGATGGACAGCGGCCCCCTAGCTCCTACAATGAGCAGTTCTTC
CASSLDGQRPPSSYNEQFF
>few|TRBV18|TRBD1|TRBJ2-1
TGTGCCAGCTCACCGGACAGGGGGTCCTACAATGAGCAGTTCTTC
CASSPDRGSYNEQFF
>-|TRBV6-6|-|TRBJ2-7
TGTGCCAGCAGTTACACGGGACCCTCCTACGAGCAGTACTTC
CASSYTGPSYEQYF
>-|TRBV19|-|TRBJ2-7
TGTGCCAGTAGTAGTTCTGTCTACGAGCAGTACTTC
CASSSSVYEQYF
>few|TRBV7-2|TRBD1|TRBJ2-1
TGTGCCAGCAGCCCGAGGGGACAGGGGGCTATACCCCCCTACAATGAGCAGTTCTTC
CASSPRGQGAIPPYNEQFF
>few|TRBV10-3|-|TRBJ2-7
TGTGCCATACGGAGGGGGGTGGTCTACGAGCAGTACTTC
CAIRRGVVYEQYF
>medium-sized|TRBV6-1|-|TRBJ1-2
TGTGCCAGCAGTGAAATAATCGGGGTCTATGGCTACACCTTC
CASSEIIGVYGYTF
>-|TRBV7-9|-|TRBJ2-2
TGTGCCAGCAGCTTAAAAACGGCGAACACCGGGGAGCTGTTTTTT
CASSLKTANTGELFF
>once|TRBV5-1|TRBD2|TRBJ2-7
TGCGCCAGCAGCTTTGGTCTAGCGGGATACGAGCAGTACTTC
CASSFGLAGYEQYF
>-|TRBV15|TRBD2|TRBJ2-7
TGTGCCACCAGCGAGCTAGCGGGAGCTATATACGAGCAGTACTTC
CATSELAGAIYEQYF
>-|TRBV28|TRBD1|TRBJ2-5
TGTGCCAGCAGGGCTGGACAGGGGAGATTAGAGACCCAGTACTTC
CASRAGQGRLETQYF
>-|TRBV11-3|-|TRBJ1-6
TGTGCCAGCAGCTTAGGCTTTGGTCCCCTCCACTTT
CASSLGFGPLHF
>-|TRBV7-6|-|TRBJ2-3
TGTGCCAGCAGTAACACAGATACGCAGTATTTT
CASSNTDTQYF
>-|TRBV18|-|TRBJ2-7
TGTGCCAGCTCACCACGGGATGGACCTTACGAGCAGTACTTC
CASSPRDGPYEQYF
>-|TRBV5-1|-|TRBJ1-1
TGCGCCAGCAGCTTGTGGGCTAACACTGAAGCTTTCTTT
CASSLWANTEAFF
>-|TRBV27|-|TRBJ2-3
TGTGCCAGCAGTTTTCTAGATACGCAGTATTTT
CASSFLDTQYF
>-|TRBV19|TRBD1|TRBJ1-2
TGTGCCAGTAGTGTTCTCCCCGGGACAGGGGTCTATGGCTACACCTTC
CASSVLPGTGVYGYTF
>few|TRBV29-1|TRBD1|TRBJ2-1
TGCAGCGTTTCAAGGGACAGAGTTAACAATGAGCAGTTCTTC
CSVSRDRVNNEQFF
>-|TRBV7-7|-|TRBJ2-5
TGTGCTAGCAGCCCCTGGGGGGCCCAAGAGACCCAGTACTTC
CASSPWGAQETQYF
>-|TRBV5-6|-|TRBJ2-3
TGTGCCAGCAGCTTTCACAGCACAGATACGCAGTATTTT
CASSFHSTDTQYF
>-|TRBV19|-|TRBJ2-5
TGTGCCAGTAGTACTCCAGGACTTGCCAGGGAGACCCAGTACTTC
CASSTPGLARETQYF
>-|TRBV4-1|TRBD2|TRBJ2-1
TGCGCCAGCAGCCACTCCGGGACTAGCGGGAGATGGAATGAGCAGTTCTTC
CASSHSGTSGRWNEQFF
>few|TRBV29-1|TRBD2|TRBJ2-1
TGCAGCGGCGGGGGTGCCAATGAGCAGTTCTTC
CSGGGANEQFF
>-|TRBV18|TRBD1|TRBJ2-1
TGTGCCAGCTACTCCGGGACAGGGGCCTACAATGAGCAGTTCTTC
CASYSGTGAYNEQFF
>once|TRBV2|TRBD1|TRBJ1-1
TGTGCCAGCAGTCGCCACAGGGGATTTACTGAAGCTTTCTTT
CASSRHRGFTEAFF
>-|TRBV7-2|-|TRBJ2-1
TGTGCCACCTCAGATTTACCTAGCTCCTACAATGAGCAGTTCTTC
CATSDLPSSYNEQFF
>few|TRBV7-8|-|TRBJ2-3
TGTGCCAGCAGCCCAAGAGGACTATCTAGCACAGATACGCAGTATTTT
CASSPRGLSSTDTQYF